This T cell receptor beta chain was profiled in a study of T cells after posttransplantation cyclophosphamide. This clone appeared a few times. Its target is not known. Study-wide results and limits: TRB overlap between skin or GI tissue T cells and blood was limited. Donor-recipient repertoire similarity was low at 1-2 months, rising over year one. Recipient CMV seropositivity and CMV reactivation strongly tracked TRB clonality.

Treatment was busulfan-fludarabine conditioning, a marrow graft, and cyclophosphamide on days +3 and +4. Profiled with immunoSEQ multiplex PCR; TCRdb holds only in-frame clones, not every one. This sample includes roughly 14,000 clones with no singletons; its ten biggest clones take up roughly 23%. This TCR derives from a female patient in her thirties or forties who received an allogeneic stem cell transplant from a related donor, was CMV-positive, and had no GVHD. The T cells may come from the graft donor. The source material was PBMCs, sampled approximately 1,200 days after allogeneic stem cell transplant with posttransplant cyclophosphamide.

CDR3 amino acids: CASSLATGQDSRYGYTF. The CDR3 coding sequence is TGTGCCAGCAGCTTAGCTACCGGACAGGATTCTCGGTATGGCTACACCTTC. The V and J genes are TRBV7-9 and TRBJ1-2; 7 nucleotides align to TRBD1. CDR3 length equals 17 residues. In germline, CDR1 is SEHNR, CDR2 FQNEAQ (reference sequence). J lost 5 bases, V lost 0 bases, and 12 bases had no gene match. The entire variable domain, with the rest obtained from reference TRBV7-9 and TRBJ1-2, is as follows: DTGVSQNPRHKITKRGQNVTFRCDPISEHNRLYWYRQTLGQGPEFLTYFQNEAQLEKSRLLSDRFSAERPKGSFSTLEIQRTEQGDSAMYLCASSLATGQDSRYGYTFGSGTRLTVV.